The 10 T cell receptor beta chains below all came from one sample that was sequenced in a study of T cell responses to AZD1222 COVID-19 vaccine. The repertoire was sequenced with immunoSEQ multiplex PCR; TCRdb's copy has only in-frame clones and lacks some. The sample has approximately 190,000 clones, just over 90% seen once. The specimen comprised peripheral blood, sampled 28 days after the second dose of the MenACWY control vaccine. These receptor sequences come from an adult who received the MenACWY meningococcal vaccine as a control.

The chain recombines TRBV4-2 with TRBJ1-1; D remains unclear. This CDR3 is built from 15 residues. V lost 3 bases to trimming and J lost 1 base, with 12 bases between them. Germline V gene sequence: CDR1 LGHNA, CDR2 YNFKEQ. CDR3 protein: CASSQASRQNTEAFF. The CDR3 DNA reads as TGTGCCAGCAGCCAGGCAAGCCGGCAGAACACTGAAGCTTTCTTT.

CDR3 sequence reads: CAWSPGFSGNTIYF. DNA for the CDR3: TGTGCCTGGAGTCCGGGATTCTCTGGAAACACCATATATTTT. The chain is built from TRBV30 and TRBJ1-3, with D hard to call. With 2 bases removed from V and 0 bases from J, the gap between germline ends came to 8 bases. The CDR3 totals 14 residues. Germline V CDR1 and CDR2: GTSNPN, SVGIG (reference sequence).

V is TRBV27 and J is TRBJ2-1; the match to TRBD1 covers 7 bases. Germline V gene sequence: CDR1 MNHEY, CDR2 SMNVEV (reference sequence). This CDR3 has 15 residues. J gave up 10 bases and V 4 bases, and 13 bases lay outside the gene matches. The CDR3 here is CASSSVDRTYREQFF. CDR3 nucleotide sequence: TGTGCCAGCAGTTCGGTGGACAGGACCTACAGGGAGCAGTTCTTC.

The V and J genes are TRBV19 and TRBJ2-7; 8 bases map to TRBD1. CDR3 length: 14 amino acids. J gave up 3 bases and V 1 base, and 2 bases lay outside the gene matches. CDR1 is LNHDA, CDR2 SQIVND, per germline (reference sequence). Here the CDR3 reads CASSIGTGNYEQYF. The CDR3 DNA sequence: TGTGCCAGTAGTATAGGGACAGGGAACTACGAGCAGTACTTC.

The rearrangement joins TRBV4-2 to TRBJ1-1, with D maybe TRBD1 (5 bases). V was clipped by 0 bases and J by 2 bases, with 10 bases between them. This CDR3 region has 15 residues. Germline V lookup: CDR1 LGHNA, CDR2 YNFKEQ. In DNA form, the CDR3 reads TGTGCCAGCAGCCAAGAGGCAGGGACTAACACTGAAGCTTTCTTT. As protein: CASSQEAGTNTEAFF.

The chain is built from TRBV11-2 and TRBJ2-2, with D hard to call. The V and J ends lost 2 bases and 5 bases respectively, with 9 bases between them. Per germline, CDR1 SGHAT and CDR2 FQNNGV. This CDR3 contains 14 residues. CDR3 sequence: CASSLLLGTGELFF. The CDR3 DNA reads as TGTGCCAGCAGCTTATTGTTGGGAACCGGGGAGCTGTTTTTT.

The chain employs TRBV6-2 or TRBV6-3 and TRBJ1-1, with D possibly being TRBD1 (5 bases). The length of the CDR3 is 17 residues. Per germline, CDR1 MNHEY and CDR2 SVGEGT. Trimming shortened V by 0 bases and J by 5 bases, and 19 bases separated the two germline ends. The CDR3 DNA sequence: TGTGCCAGCAGTTACTCGACATTGGGAGGGGTTGGGACTGAAGCTTTCTTT. It translates to CASSYSTLGGVGTEAFF.

The V and J genes are TRBV5-1 and TRBJ2-7; a possible D gene is TRBD2 (5 bases). Deletions cut 0 bases from V and 5 bases from J, with 12 bases between. The CDR3 totals 14 residues. Germline CDR1 reads SGHRS; CDR2 reads YFSETQ. CDR3 protein: CASSLARGWDEQYF. The CDR3 DNA reads TGCGCCAGCAGCTTGGCCCGAGGGTGGGACGAGCAGTACTTC.

The chain links TRBV19 to TRBJ2-2, with D maybe TRBD1 (5 bases). V was clipped by 5 bases and J by 6 bases, with 10 bases between them. CDR1 is LNHDA, CDR2 SQIVND, per germline (reference sequence). CDR3 length equals 13 residues. This CDR3 is CASSSNRPGELFF. The CDR3 nucleotides read TGTGCCAGTAGTTCCAACAGGCCCGGGGAGCTGTTTTTT.

V is TRBV19 and J is TRBJ2-3; no clear D. Between the trimmed V and J ends, which lost 1 base and 3 bases, there was a span of 11 bases. CDR1 and CDR2 (germline): LNHDA, SQIVND (reference sequence). The CDR3 covers 15 residues. The DNA of the CDR3 is TGTGCCAGTAGTATAGGTGGTAGGGAAACAGATACGCAGTATTTT. Translation: CASSIGGRETDTQYF.